The 21 T cell receptor beta chains listed next were all sequenced from one sample in a study of cytomegalovirus exposure and HLA in healthy donors. The PCR employed 60 Vbeta primers together with 13 Jbeta primers. Data came from immunoSEQ multiplex PCR; TCRdb stores just in-frame clones and leaves some out. This sample has 80,000 to 95,000 clones, with around 76% found just once. Source material: PBMCs. These receptors came from a man aged 18 to 30 in good health and CMV-seropositive.

A single count supports this clone. The chain is built from TRBV18 and TRBJ2-1; 10 nucleotides line up with TRBD2. CDR3 length: 15 amino acids. Looked up from germline, CDR1 is KGHSH and CDR2 is LQKENI. The V gene end was trimmed by 5 bases and the J gene end by 4 bases; junction bases not matched to a gene: 5. The chain's CDR3 is CASSSLAGSYNEQFF. The CDR3 DNA reads as TGTGCCAGCTCATCACTAGCGGGAAGTTACAATGAGCAGTTCTTC.

V is TRBV5-4 and J is TRBJ2-7; 10 nucleotides align to TRBD1. Germline V gene data show CDR1 as SGHNT and CDR2 as YYREEE (reference sequence). The CDR3 loop spans 16 amino acids. The V gene end was trimmed by 3 bases and the J gene end by 2 bases; junction bases not matched to a gene: 8. The CDR3 nucleotides read TGTGCCAGCAGCTACGGAGGGACAGGGGTTCCCTACGAGCAGTACTTC. Translation gives CASSYGGTGVPYEQYF.

V is TRBV29-1 and J is TRBJ2-2, with D tentatively TRBD1 (6 bases). CDR1 and CDR2 (germline): SQVTM, ANQGSEA. The CDR3 totals 14 residues. V shed 7 bases and J shed 0 bases, with 12 bases lying between them. The CDR3 spells CSASNRANTGELFF. DNA of the CDR3: TGCAGCGCCTCGAACAGGGCGAACACCGGGGAGCTGTTTTTT.

This clone was seen only once. The V call is TRBV11-2, the J call TRBJ2-5; TRBD2 matches 7 bases. J lost 5 bases, V lost 8 bases, and 11 bases had no gene match. The germline gives CDR1 SGHAT, CDR2 FQNNGV. The CDR3 extends over 14 amino acids. CDR3 nucleotide sequence: TGTGCCAGCGGGGAGGGGTGGGATGGCGAGACCCAGTACTTC. It translates to CASGEGWDGETQYF.

This sequence joins TRBV10-3 and TRBJ2-3; 8 positions agree with TRBD2. The germline CDR1 and CDR2 sequences are ENHRY and SYGVKD. V lost 4 bases and J lost 4; bases outside the gene matches: 10. The CDR3 contains 16 residues. CDR3 sequence (DNA): TGTGCCATCAGTGGAATGACGGGAGGGATAGCAGATACGCAGTATTTT. It codes for CAISGMTGGIADTQYF.

CDR3 bases: TGCGCCAGCAGCCAAGATAGAGGGGGTGAAGCTTTCTTT. Protein: CASSQDRGGEAFF. This sequence joins TRBV4-1 and TRBJ1-1; D may be TRBD1 (6 bases). Between the trimmed V and J ends, which lost 0 bases and 7 bases, there was a span of 9 bases. The CDR3 spans 13 residues. Germline V gene lookup returns CDR1 MGHRA and CDR2 YSYEKL.

This clone was picked up a small number of times. The chain links TRBV5-1 to TRBJ2-2; TRBD2 is a possible D gene (5 bases). Trimming removed 6 bases from V and 1 base from J, with 10 bases in between. CDR3 length: 14 residues. Germline CDR1 and CDR2: SGHRS and YFSETQ. CDR3: CASKEVVNTGELFF. DNA for the CDR3: TGCGCCAGCAAGGAGGTAGTGAACACCGGGGAGCTGTTTTTT.

This sequence joins TRBV28 and TRBJ2-7; the match to TRBD1 covers 12 bases. Trimming cost V 6 bases and J 3 bases; bases outside gene matches: 3. The CDR3 spans 14 residues. Per germline, CDR1 MDHEN and CDR2 SYDVKM. CDR3: CASRGQGAVYEQYF. In nucleotides, the CDR3 is TGTGCCAGCAGGGGACAGGGGGCGGTCTACGAGCAGTACTTC.

The chain recombines TRBV7-2 with TRBJ1-1; no firm D call. Trimming took 1 base from V and 8 from J, leaving 8 bases between them. The CDR3 is made up of 12 amino acids. Per the germline V gene, CDR1 is SGHTA and CDR2 is FQGNSA. The CDR3 region has the DNA TGTGCCAGCAGCTTAGTGCGACTCGAAGCTTTCTTT. Amino acid sequence: CASSLVRLEAFF.

The V gene is TRBV11-2, the J gene TRBJ2-7, with TRBD2 identical over 7 bases. The CDR3 runs 14 residues. In germline, CDR1 is SGHAT, CDR2 FQNNGV. Losses at the gene ends were 6 bases for V and 6 bases for J; bases not matched to a gene: 11. The CDR3 reads CASRPGGAGPEQYF. In DNA, the CDR3 is TGTGCCAGCAGACCCGGGGGAGCGGGACCCGAGCAGTACTTC.

The chain employs TRBV11-2 and TRBJ2-7; 7 bases are a match to TRBD2. CDR3 length: 13 residues. J was trimmed by 2 bases and V by 5 bases; bases with no gene match: 3. The germline V gene has CDR1 SGHAT and CDR2 FQNNGV. The CDR3, as DNA: TGTGCCAGCAGCGTCACTAGCGCCTACGAGCAGTACTTC. Translated, it gives CASSVTSAYEQYF.

V gene TRBV14 combines with J gene TRBJ1-1, with D unresolved. Trimming cost V 5 bases and J 1 base, with 20 bases left between them. Germline V gene lookup returns CDR1 SGHDN and CDR2 FVKESK. This CDR3 comprises 17 residues. CDR3 loop: CASSSPARTGSNTEAFF. CDR3 in DNA: TGTGCCAGCAGCTCACCCGCCAGAACGGGATCGAACACTGAAGCTTTCTTT.

V is TRBV2 and J is TRBJ2-1, with TRBD2 matching over 8 bases. Unmatched junction bases numbered 11, after V lost 8 bases and J lost 2 bases. Germline CDR1 SNHLY, CDR2 FYNNEI. The CDR3 totals 16 residues. CDR3 nucleotide sequence: TGTGCCAGCGCCCGACCCACTAGCGGAACCTACAATGAGCAGTTCTTC. This translates into CASARPTSGTYNEQFF.

The chain joins TRBV7-9 to TRBJ2-7; tentatively, D is TRBD1 (5 bases). CDR3 length: 15 residues. Trimming cost V 2 bases and J 1 base, with 12 bases left between them. The germline CDR1 and CDR2 sequences are SEHNR and FQNEAQ (reference sequence). The CDR3 is CASSLRTPFSYEQYF. The CDR3 region has the DNA TGTGCCAGCAGCTTAAGGACACCGTTTTCCTACGAGCAGTACTTC. The full variable domain, in which reference TRBV7-9 and TRBJ2-7 provide the parts outside the CDR3, is DTGVSQNPRHKITKRGQNVTFRCDPISEHNRLYWYRQTLGQGPEFLTYFQNEAQLEKSRLLSDRFSAERPKGSFSTLEIQRTEQGDSAMYLCASSLRTPFSYEQYFGPGTRLTVT.

The J gene is TRBJ2-1, the V gene TRBV30; 7 nucleotides agree with TRBD2. The germline V gene encodes CDR1 GTSNPN and CDR2 SVGIG (reference sequence). This CDR3 is built from 14 residues. V shed 6 bases and J 3 bases; nucleotides not matched to a gene: 8. The CDR3 sequence: CACPKRELYNEQFF. DNA of the CDR3: TGTGCCTGCCCAAAGCGGGAACTCTACAATGAGCAGTTCTTC.

The genes are TRBV29-1 and TRBJ2-1, with 10 bases lining up with TRBD2. Germline loops: CDR1 SQVTM, CDR2 ANQGSEA. V gave up 3 bases and J gave up 8 bases; unmatched junction bases: 10. This CDR3 has 15 residues. The CDR3 nucleotides are TGCAGCGTTGATCCCGCTAGCGGGAGATTTGATGAGCAGTTCTTC. It codes for CSVDPASGRFDEQFF.

V and J are TRBV21-1 and TRBJ2-7; TRBD1, as called in the table, went unchecked against the DNA. TRBV21-1 is tagged as a pseudogene. The CDR3 loop spans 16 amino acids. The CDR3 DNA reads as TGTGCCAGCAGCATTTTTCACGAAAGGAGGGGGCGCGAGCAGTACTTC. Encoded protein: CASSIFHERRGREQYF.

The chain is built from TRBV4-1 and TRBJ1-2; 8 bases map to TRBD1. CDR3 size: 15 residues. Germline CDR1 and CDR2: MGHRA and YSYEKL. J gave up 0 bases and V 2 bases, and 2 bases lay outside the gene matches. The DNA of the CDR3 is TGCGCCAGCAGCCAACCGGGACAGGCTAACTATGGCTACACCTTC. Its translation: CASSQPGQANYGYTF.

The gene calls are TRBV1 and TRBJ2-5; no check of the table's D call, TRBD2, against the DNA was made. TRBV1 has pseudogene status. The CDR3 covers 18 residues. The CDR3 is CTSSQDREGHKGLETQYF. The CDR3 DNA follows: TGCACCAGCAGCCAAGATCGCGAGGGCCATAAGGGTCTTGAGACCCAGTACTTC.

The chain joins TRBV6-5 to TRBJ2-5; D is uncertain. Trimming took off 0 bases at V and 5 bases at J, with 13 bases between the two ends. This CDR3 has 15 amino acids. The germline V gene encodes CDR1 MNHEY and CDR2 SVGAGI. CDR3 in amino acids: CASSYSTTGFETQYF. CDR3 nucleotide sequence: TGTGCCAGCAGTTACTCGACCACCGGGTTTGAGACCCAGTACTTC.

In its sample, this clone was seen a few times. V and J are TRBV7-9 and TRBJ1-1; no reliable D call. Germline V gene sequence: CDR1 SEHNR, CDR2 FQNEAQ (reference sequence). CDR3 size: 12 residues. V was clipped by 2 bases and J by 6 bases, with 7 bases between them. In nucleotides, the CDR3 is TGTGCCAGCAGCTTAAGCGGTTCTGAAGCTTTCTTT. Translated: CASSLSGSEAFF.